This TCR beta chain was profiled in a study of shared clonotypes between healthy human individuals. The assay was carried out at the deep level. Clones were sequenced by immunoSEQ multiplex PCR, and TCRdb holds only the in-frame ones, with some missing. The table shows hundreds of thousands of clones, with about 96% occurring only once. The CDR3 runs to 14 residues. Germline V gene data show CDR1 as MNHEY and CDR2 as SMNVEV (reference sequence). Trimming cost V 2 bases and J 4 bases, with 9 bases left between them. This clone showed up just once. Sample: naive CD4+ T cells sorted from blood. Subset indicated: CD45RA+ positively selected. The chain uses TRBV27 and TRBJ1-5; D is unclear. The receptor comes from a woman in her twenties or thirties in good health. This chain's CDR3 is CASSLTADNQPQHF. The DNA for the CDR3 is TGTGCCAGCAGTTTAACGGCAGATAATCAGCCCCAGCATTTT.